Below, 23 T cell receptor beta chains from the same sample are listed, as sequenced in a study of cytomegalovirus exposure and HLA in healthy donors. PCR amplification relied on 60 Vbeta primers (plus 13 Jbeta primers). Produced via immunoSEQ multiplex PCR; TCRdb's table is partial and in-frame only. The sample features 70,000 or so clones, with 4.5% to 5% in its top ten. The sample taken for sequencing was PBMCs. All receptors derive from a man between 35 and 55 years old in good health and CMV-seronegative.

DNA for the CDR3: TGTGCCTGCAGAGGGTCGTCCAGGGGCAACTCCTACGAGCAGTACTTC. This sequence encodes CACRGSSRGNSYEQYF. The chain couples TRBV30 to TRBJ2-7; the D gene is possibly TRBD1 (6 bases). Germline CDR1 is GTSNPN and CDR2 is SVGIG (reference sequence). V lost 6 bases, J lost 0 bases, and 21 bases lay in between. The CDR3 is 16 residues long.

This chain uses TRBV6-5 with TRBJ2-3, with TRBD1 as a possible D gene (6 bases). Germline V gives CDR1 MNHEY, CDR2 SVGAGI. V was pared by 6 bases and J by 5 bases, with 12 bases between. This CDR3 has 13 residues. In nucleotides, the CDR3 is TGTGCCAGCAGGAGGGGGACGGGAGATACGCAGTATTTT. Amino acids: CASRRGTGDTQYF.

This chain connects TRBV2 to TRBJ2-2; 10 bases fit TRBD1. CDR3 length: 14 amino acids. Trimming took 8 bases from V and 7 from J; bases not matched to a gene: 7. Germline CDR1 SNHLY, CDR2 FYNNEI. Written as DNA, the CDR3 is TGTGCCAGCGGAGACAGGGGGCATGACGGGGAGCTGTTTTTT. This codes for CASGDRGHDGELFF.

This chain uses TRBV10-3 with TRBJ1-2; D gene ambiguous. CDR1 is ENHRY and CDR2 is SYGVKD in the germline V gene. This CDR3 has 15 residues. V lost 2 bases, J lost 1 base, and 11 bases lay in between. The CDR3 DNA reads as TGTGCCATCAGTGAGATTAGAGACTTTAACTATGGCTACACCTTC. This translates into CAISEIRDFNYGYTF.

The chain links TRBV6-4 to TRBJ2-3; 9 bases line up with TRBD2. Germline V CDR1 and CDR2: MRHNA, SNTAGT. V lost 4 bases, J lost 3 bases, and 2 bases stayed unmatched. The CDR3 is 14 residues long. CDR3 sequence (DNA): TGTGCCAGCAGTGGCGGGGGGGCAACAGATACGCAGTATTTT. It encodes CASSGGGATDTQYF.

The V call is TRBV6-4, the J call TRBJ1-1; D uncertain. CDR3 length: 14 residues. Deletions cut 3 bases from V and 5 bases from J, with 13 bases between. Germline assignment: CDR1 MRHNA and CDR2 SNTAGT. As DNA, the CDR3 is TGTGCCAGCAGTGAGGGAGAGGGAAGGACTGAAGCTTTCTTT. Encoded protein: CASSEGEGRTEAFF.

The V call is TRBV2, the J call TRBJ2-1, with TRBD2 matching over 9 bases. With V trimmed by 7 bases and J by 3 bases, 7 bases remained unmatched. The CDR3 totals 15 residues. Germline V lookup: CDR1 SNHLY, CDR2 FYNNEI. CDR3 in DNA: TGTGCCAGCACTCCCGGGACTAGCAACTACAATGAGCAGTTCTTC. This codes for CASTPGTSNYNEQFF.

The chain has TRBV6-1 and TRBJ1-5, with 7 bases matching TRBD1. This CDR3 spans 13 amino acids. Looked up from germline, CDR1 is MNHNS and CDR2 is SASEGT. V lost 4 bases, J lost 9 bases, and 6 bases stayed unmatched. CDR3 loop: CASSVRQGGPQHF. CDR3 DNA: TGTGCCAGCAGTGTTCGACAGGGTGGGCCCCAGCATTTT.

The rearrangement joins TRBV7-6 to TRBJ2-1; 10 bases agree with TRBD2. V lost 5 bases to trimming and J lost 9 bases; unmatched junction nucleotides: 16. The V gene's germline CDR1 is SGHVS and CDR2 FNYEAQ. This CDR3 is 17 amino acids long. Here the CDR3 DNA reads TGTGCCAGCAGCACTGAGCGGGGGGGCACCAGGGCGGGTGAGCAGTTCTTC. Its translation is CASSTERGGTRAGEQFF.

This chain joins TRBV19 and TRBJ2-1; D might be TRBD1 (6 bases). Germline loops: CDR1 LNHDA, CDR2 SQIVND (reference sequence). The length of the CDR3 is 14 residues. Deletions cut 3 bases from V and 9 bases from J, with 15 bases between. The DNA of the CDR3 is TGTGCCAGTAGTATCCTCAGGGGCGCGGGTGAGCAGTTCTTC. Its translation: CASSILRGAGEQFF.

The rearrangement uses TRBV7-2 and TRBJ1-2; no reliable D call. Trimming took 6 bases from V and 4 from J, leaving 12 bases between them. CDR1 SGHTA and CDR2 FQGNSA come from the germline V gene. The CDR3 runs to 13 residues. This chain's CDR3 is CASSLSLLYGYTF. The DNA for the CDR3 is TGTGCCAGCAGTCTTTCCCTTCTCTATGGCTACACCTTC.

The CDR3 here is CASSMAASTDTQYF. For the CDR3, the DNA is TGTGCCAGTAGTATGGCGGCTAGCACAGATACGCAGTATTTT. V usage is TRBV19 and J usage is TRBJ2-3; D is ambiguous. V lost 3 bases and J 0 bases, leaving 7 bases between the germline ends. The CDR3 sequence is 14 residues long. From germline, CDR1 is LNHDA and CDR2 SQIVND (reference sequence). Filled out from reference TRBV19 and TRBJ2-3, the complete variable domain reads DGGITQSPKYLFRKEGQNVTLSCEQNLNHDAMYWYRQDPGQGLRLIYYSQIVNDFQKGDIAEGYSVSREKKESFPLTVTSAQKNPTAFYLCASSMAASTDTQYFGPGTRLTVL.

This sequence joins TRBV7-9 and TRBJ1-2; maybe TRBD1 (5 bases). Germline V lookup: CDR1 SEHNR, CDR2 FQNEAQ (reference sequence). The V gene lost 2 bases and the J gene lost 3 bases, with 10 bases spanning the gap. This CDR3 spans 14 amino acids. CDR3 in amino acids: CASSLLEGDYGYTF. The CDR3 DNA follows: TGTGCCAGCAGCTTATTGGAAGGGGACTATGGCTACACCTTC.

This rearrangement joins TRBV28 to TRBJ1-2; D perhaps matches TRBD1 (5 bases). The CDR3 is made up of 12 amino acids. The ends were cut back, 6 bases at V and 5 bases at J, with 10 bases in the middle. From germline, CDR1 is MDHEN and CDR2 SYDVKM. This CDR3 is CASSPPGYGYTF. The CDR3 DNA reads TGTGCCAGCAGCCCCCCAGGGTATGGCTACACCTTC.

Written as DNA, the CDR3 is TGTGCCAGCAGTCCCAGGACTAGTGGAGGCGGGGAGCTGTTTTTT. It specifies CASSPRTSGGGELFF. The chain couples TRBV2 to TRBJ2-2; 7 nucleotides align to TRBD2. Looked up from germline, CDR1 is SNHLY and CDR2 is FYNNEI. CDR3 length: 15 amino acids. Trimming at V came to 5 bases and at J to 7 bases, leaving 10 bases not matched to a gene. The variable domain in full, with the rest retrieved from reference TRBV2 and TRBJ2-2, is EPEVTQTPSHQVTQMGQEVILRCVPISNHLYFYWYRQILGQKVEFLVSFYNNEISEKSEIFDDQFSVERPDGSNFTLKIRSTKLEDSAMYFCASSPRTSGGGELFFGEGSRLTVL.

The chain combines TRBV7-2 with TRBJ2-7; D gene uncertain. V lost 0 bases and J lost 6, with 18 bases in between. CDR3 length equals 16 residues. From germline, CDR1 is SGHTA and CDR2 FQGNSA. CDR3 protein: CASSLAFLEVGGEQYF. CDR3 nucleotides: TGTGCCAGCAGCTTAGCTTTTCTAGAGGTAGGCGGCGAGCAGTACTTC. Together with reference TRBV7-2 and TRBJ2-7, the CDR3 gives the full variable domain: GAGVSQSPSNKVTEKGKDVELRCDPISGHTALYWYRQSLGQGLEFLIYFQGNSAPDKSGLPSDRFSAERTGGSVSTLTIQRTQQEDSAVYLCASSLAFLEVGGEQYFGPGTRLTVT.

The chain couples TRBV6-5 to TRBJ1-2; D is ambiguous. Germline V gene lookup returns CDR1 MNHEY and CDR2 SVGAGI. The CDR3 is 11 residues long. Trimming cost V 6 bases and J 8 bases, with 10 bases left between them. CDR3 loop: CASSNEGGYTF. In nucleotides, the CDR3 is TGTGCCAGCAGCAACGAGGGAGGCTACACCTTC.

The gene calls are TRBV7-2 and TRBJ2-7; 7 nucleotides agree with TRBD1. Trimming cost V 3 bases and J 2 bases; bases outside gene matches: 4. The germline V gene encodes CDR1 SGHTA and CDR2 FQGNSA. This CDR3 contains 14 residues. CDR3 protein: CASSLAGTAYEQYF. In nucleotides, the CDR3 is TGTGCCAGCAGCTTGGCCGGGACAGCCTACGAGCAGTACTTC.

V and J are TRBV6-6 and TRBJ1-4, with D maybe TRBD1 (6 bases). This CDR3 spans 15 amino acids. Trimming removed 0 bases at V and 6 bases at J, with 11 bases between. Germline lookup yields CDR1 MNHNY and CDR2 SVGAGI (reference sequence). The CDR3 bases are TGTGCCAGCAGTTACTCGGCGCAGGGGCATGAAAAACTGTTTTTT. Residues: CASSYSAQGHEKLFF.

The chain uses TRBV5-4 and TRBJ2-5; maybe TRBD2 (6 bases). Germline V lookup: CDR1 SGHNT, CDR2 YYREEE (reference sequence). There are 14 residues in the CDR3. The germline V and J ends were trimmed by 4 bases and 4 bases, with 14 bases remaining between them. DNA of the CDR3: TGTGCCAGCAGCCAGGACGGGGGACGAGAGACCCAGTACTTC. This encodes CASSQDGGRETQYF.

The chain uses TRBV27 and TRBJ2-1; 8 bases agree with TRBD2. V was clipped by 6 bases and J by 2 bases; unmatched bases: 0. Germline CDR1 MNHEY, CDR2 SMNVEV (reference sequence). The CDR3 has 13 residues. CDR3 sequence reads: CASRGLAYNEQFF. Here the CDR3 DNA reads TGTGCCAGCAGGGGACTAGCCTACAATGAGCAGTTCTTC.

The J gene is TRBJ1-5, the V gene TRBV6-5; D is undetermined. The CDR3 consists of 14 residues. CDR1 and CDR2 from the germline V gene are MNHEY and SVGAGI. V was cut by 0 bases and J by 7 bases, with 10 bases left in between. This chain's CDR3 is CASSYSRGIQPQHF. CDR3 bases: TGTGCCAGCAGTTACTCGAGAGGGATCCAGCCCCAGCATTTT.

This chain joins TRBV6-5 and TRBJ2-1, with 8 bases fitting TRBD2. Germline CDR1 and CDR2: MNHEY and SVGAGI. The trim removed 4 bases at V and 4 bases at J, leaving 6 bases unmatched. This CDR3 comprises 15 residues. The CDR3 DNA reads TGTGCCAGCAGTTTCGGGGGGGCCCAATACAATGAGCAGTTCTTC. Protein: CASSFGGAQYNEQFF.